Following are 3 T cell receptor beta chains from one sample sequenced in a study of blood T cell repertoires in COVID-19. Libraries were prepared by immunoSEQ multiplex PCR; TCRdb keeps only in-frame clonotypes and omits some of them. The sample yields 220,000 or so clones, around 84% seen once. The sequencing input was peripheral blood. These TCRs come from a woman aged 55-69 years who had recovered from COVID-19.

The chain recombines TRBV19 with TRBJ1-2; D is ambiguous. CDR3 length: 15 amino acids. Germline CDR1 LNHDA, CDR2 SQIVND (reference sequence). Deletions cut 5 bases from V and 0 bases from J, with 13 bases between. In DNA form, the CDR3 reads TGTGCCAGTAGTCAACCCAGATCTGCTAACTATGGCTACACCTTC. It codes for CASSQPRSANYGYTF.

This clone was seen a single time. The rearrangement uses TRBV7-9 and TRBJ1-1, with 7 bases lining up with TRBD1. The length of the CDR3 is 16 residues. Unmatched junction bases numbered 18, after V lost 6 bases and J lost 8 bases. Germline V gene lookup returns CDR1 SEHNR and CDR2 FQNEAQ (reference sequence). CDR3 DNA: TGTGCCAGCAGTTCGGACAGGCCCCTGGATTTAAGCGAAGCTTTCTTT. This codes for CASSSDRPLDLSEAFF.

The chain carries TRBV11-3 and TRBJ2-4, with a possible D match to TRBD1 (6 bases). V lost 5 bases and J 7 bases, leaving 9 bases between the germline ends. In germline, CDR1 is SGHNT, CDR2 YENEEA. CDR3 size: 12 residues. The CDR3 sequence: CASSRTGNIQYF. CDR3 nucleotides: TGTGCCAGCAGCCGCACAGGGAACATTCAGTACTTC.